Following are 24 T cell receptor beta chains from one sample sequenced in a study of shared clonotypes between healthy human individuals (dated by TCRdb to the early 2020s). Preparation of the library involved the immunoSEQ multiplex PCR assay. This is the immuneACCESS table as TCRdb keeps it, with only in-frame sequences that have V and J called. A part of the clones is gone; compared with another copy, unresolved V genes explain less than half, and the rest is unexplained. A total of some 700,000 clones appear in this sample, less than 95% of them only once. In total, the top ten clones hold around a third of the sample. The sequenced sample consisted of memory CD8+ T cells from PBMCs. The cell subset or site label for this specimen denotes: CD45RO+ cells pooled with CCR7-negative TemRA cells. All receptors come from a man younger than 35 in good health. Some clones in this sample may be carry-over from other donors' samples.

V is TRBV9 and J is TRBJ2-5; D is unresolved. V was trimmed by 3 bases and J by 5 bases, leaving 11 bases between them. The germline V gene encodes CDR1 SGDLS and CDR2 YYNGEE. The CDR3 loop spans 13 amino acids. The CDR3: CASSGVRLETQYF. Written as DNA, the CDR3 is TGTGCCAGCAGCGGAGTGCGGTTGGAGACCCAGTACTTC.

CDR3 sequence (DNA): TGTGCCAGCAGCTTAGGACAGCTAAGCAATCAGCCCCAGCATTTT. As protein: CASSLGQLSNQPQHF. The chain is built from TRBV7-9 and TRBJ1-5; tentative D call: TRBD1 (5 bases). V was pared by 1 base and J by 1 base, with 8 bases between. Germline V gene lookup returns CDR1 SEHNR and CDR2 FQNEAQ (reference sequence). The CDR3 is 15 residues long.

This clone was picked up one time. V and J are TRBV15 and TRBJ2-7; the D call may be TRBD1 or TRBD2 (6 bases each). CDR1 LNHNV and CDR2 YYDKDF come from the germline V gene (reference sequence). V was pared by 5 bases and J by 0 bases, with 11 bases between. CDR3 length: 14 amino acids. The CDR3 reads CATSGGTPSYEQYF. Here the CDR3 DNA reads TGTGCCACCAGCGGGGGGACACCCTCCTACGAGCAGTACTTC. The full variable domain, in which reference TRBV15 and TRBJ2-7 provide the parts outside the CDR3, is DAMVIQNPRYQVTQFGKPVTLSCSQTLNHNVMYWYQQKSSQAPKLLFHYYDKDFNNEADTPDNFQSRRPNTSFCFLDIRSPGLGDTAMYLCATSGGTPSYEQYFGPGTRLTVT.

The rearrangement links TRBV6-1 to TRBJ2-7; D is tentatively TRBD1 or TRBD2 (5 bases each). Per germline, CDR1 MNHNS and CDR2 SASEGT. Trimming stripped 11 bases from V and 0 bases from J, with 14 bases between. This CDR3 has 13 residues. The CDR3 sequence: CASRGSNSYEQYF. In DNA form, the CDR3 reads TGTGCCTCCCGGGGCTCGAACTCCTACGAGCAGTACTTC.

The V gene is TRBV5-6, the J gene TRBJ2-7; TRBD1 might be the D (5 bases). V was cut by 3 bases and J by 2 bases, with 15 bases left in between. The CDR3 is 15 amino acids. Per the germline V gene, CDR1 is SGHDT and CDR2 is YYEEEE. The CDR3 sequence is CASSSVGAGTYEQYF. The CDR3 DNA sequence: TGTGCCAGCAGCTCGGTTGGGGCAGGAACCTACGAGCAGTACTTC.

The V call is TRBV29-1, the J call TRBJ1-1, with D possibly being TRBD1 (6 bases). The CDR3 has 14 residues. Germline V gene lookup returns CDR1 SQVTM and CDR2 ANQGSEA. Deletions cut 0 bases from V and 6 bases from J, with 14 bases between. This chain's CDR3 is CSVEDLDSRAEAFF. The DNA of the CDR3 is TGCAGCGTTGAAGATCTGGACAGTAGGGCTGAAGCTTTCTTT.

The CDR3 protein is CASSLVSSGLPSTDTQYF. The CDR3 coding sequence is TGTGCCAGCAGCTTAGTGTCTAGCGGGCTACCTAGCACAGATACGCAGTATTTT. The genes are TRBV7-2 and TRBJ2-3; 8 positions match TRBD2. The V and J ends lost 1 base and 0 bases, in that order; junction bases with no gene match: 9. Germline-derived CDR1 and CDR2 are SGHTA and FQGNSA. The CDR3 has 18 residues.

The chain combines TRBV4-1 with TRBJ2-7; the match to TRBD1 covers 11 bases. The CDR3 has 15 residues. J gave up 5 bases and V 2 bases, and 5 bases lay outside the gene matches. Germline CDR1 MGHRA, CDR2 YSYEKL. CDR3 region: CASSQIGQGADEQYF. The CDR3 bases are TGCGCCAGCAGCCAAATTGGACAGGGGGCCGACGAGCAGTACTTC.

The chain recombines TRBV19 with TRBJ2-1; a possible D gene is TRBD1 (6 bases). There are 15 residues in the CDR3. The ends were cut back, 8 bases at V and 7 bases at J, with 21 bases in the middle. Germline assignment: CDR1 LNHDA and CDR2 SQIVND (reference sequence). CDR3 sequence (DNA): TGTGCCAGTGGATCCGGGACACAGTATCGTAATGAGCAGTTCTTC. This translates into CASGSGTQYRNEQFF.

The chain has TRBV5-4 and TRBJ1-1, with D perhaps TRBD1 (6 bases). CDR1 and CDR2 (germline): SGHNT, YYREEE (reference sequence). Trimming removed 7 bases at V and 0 bases at J, with 13 bases between. CDR3 length equals 14 residues. The CDR3 DNA sequence: TGTGCCAGCTGGAGAGGGGGGCTGAACACTGAAGCTTTCTTT. Amino acid sequence: CASWRGGLNTEAFF.

The chain uses TRBV13 and TRBJ1-4, with D possibly TRBD1 on 5 matching bases. V was shortened by 6 bases and J by 0 bases, with 14 bases between the two germline ends. The germline gives CDR1 PRHDT, CDR2 FYEKMQ (reference sequence). CDR3 length: 16 amino acids. CDR3 in amino acids: CASRVMGGATNEKLFF. The CDR3 bases are TGTGCCAGCAGAGTCATGGGAGGGGCAACTAATGAAAAACTGTTTTTT.

The V call is TRBV7-9, the J call TRBJ2-1; 10 bases are a match to TRBD2. Germline loops: CDR1 SEHNR, CDR2 FQNEAQ (reference sequence). V lost 3 bases and J lost 7; bases outside the gene matches: 9. This CDR3 is built from 16 residues. The CDR3 region is CASSFRRAGGVNEQFF. The CDR3 DNA sequence: TGTGCCAGCAGCTTTCGGAGAGCGGGAGGGGTTAATGAGCAGTTCTTC.

This chain joins TRBV11-2 and TRBJ1-1; the D is unclear. CDR1 is SGHAT and CDR2 is FQNNGV in the germline V gene. CDR3 length: 13 amino acids. V lost 4 bases and J lost 1, with 7 bases in between. For the CDR3, the DNA is TGTGCCAGCAGCTACGGCCCGAACACTGAAGCTTTCTTT. Its translation is CASSYGPNTEAFF. The whole variable domain, remainder taken from reference TRBV11-2 and TRBJ1-1, is EAGVAQSPRYKIIEKRQSVAFWCNPISGHATLYWYQQILGQGPKLLIQFQNNGVVDDSQLPKDRFSAERLKGVDSTLKIQPAKLEDSAVYLCASSYGPNTEAFFGQGTRLTVV.

The chain recombines TRBV29-1 with TRBJ1-3, with TRBD1 identical over 9 bases. The CDR3 is 17 residues long. Germline V gene sequence: CDR1 SQVTM, CDR2 ANQGSEA. V trimming: 5 bases; J trimming: 0 bases; junction bases outside the gene matches: 11. CDR3 region: CSVCTPGQGNSGNTIYF. CDR3 nucleotide sequence: TGCAGCGTTTGCACCCCGGGACAGGGCAACTCTGGAAACACCATATATTTT.

The chain uses TRBV7-9 and TRBJ2-1, with TRBD2 identical over 11 bases. V trimming: 5 bases; J trimming: 3 bases; junction bases outside the gene matches: 6. Germline V gene sequence: CDR1 SEHNR, CDR2 FQNEAQ (reference sequence). CDR3 length equals 16 residues. The CDR3 region is CASSGGTSGDYNEQFF. For the CDR3, the DNA is TGTGCCAGCAGCGGGGGGACTAGCGGAGACTACAATGAGCAGTTCTTC.

V and J are TRBV2 and TRBJ2-5, with D unclear. V was cut by 2 bases and J by 5 bases, with 15 bases left in between. In germline, CDR1 is SNHLY, CDR2 FYNNEI. The CDR3 spans 15 residues. The CDR3 region is CASSERRLDTETQYF. In DNA, the CDR3 is TGTGCCAGCAGTGAAAGGCGGTTAGACACGGAGACCCAGTACTTC.

The genes are TRBV4-3 and TRBJ2-2, with 8 bases matching TRBD2. Per the germline V gene, CDR1 is LGHNA and CDR2 is YSLEER. The CDR3 is made up of 17 amino acids. With 1 base clipped from V and 1 base from J, the junction kept 5 bases outside the gene matches. The CDR3 nucleotides are TGCGCCAGCAGCCAAGTCCTAGCGGGCCAGAACACCGGGGAGCTGTTTTTT. Translated: CASSQVLAGQNTGELFF.

Written as DNA, the CDR3 is TGTGCCAGCAGCTTCAGAGGACAGGAGGGACTAGCGGGAGTGTTCACCGGGGAGCTGTTTTTT. Translation: CASSFRGQEGLAGVFTGELFF. The chain carries TRBV7-8 and TRBJ2-2, with TRBD2 matching 14 bases. The V gene end was trimmed by 3 bases and the J gene end by 4 bases; junction bases not matched to a gene: 16. The CDR3 has 21 amino acids. Germline CDR1 reads SGHVS; CDR2 reads FQNEAQ.

The gene calls are TRBV27 and TRBJ2-6; D ambiguous. This CDR3 has 16 residues. Trimming left V 5 bases short and J 2 bases short, with 13 bases between. Germline V CDR1 and CDR2: MNHEY, SMNVEV (reference sequence). The CDR3 DNA reads as TGTGCCAGCAGTACGGAGCGACGTACTGGGGCCAACGTCCTGACTTTC. It is translated as CASSTERRTGANVLTF.

Turning to this clone: The identical CDR3 is also encoded by other nucleotide sequences in the sample. This CDR3 reads CASSLETQYF. CDR3 sequence (DNA): TGTGCCAGCAGCTTGGAGACCCAGTACTTC. The chain employs TRBV7-9 and TRBJ2-5; no clear D. The CDR3 spans 10 residues. The V gene's germline CDR1 is SEHNR and CDR2 FQNEAQ (reference sequence). V lost 3 bases to trimming and J lost 5 bases, with 1 base between them.

In regard to this clone: In the same sample, other DNA sequences code for this CDR3. The chain has TRBV27 and TRBJ2-1; TRBD2 matches 8 bases. From germline, CDR1 is MNHEY and CDR2 SMNVEV (reference sequence). V lost 0 bases to trimming and J lost 4 bases; unmatched junction nucleotides: 5. The CDR3 is 16 amino acids. The CDR3 DNA is TGTGCCAGCAGTTTATCGGTCGGGAGGGTGTACAATGAGCAGTTCTTC. This sequence encodes CASSLSVGRVYNEQFF.

J is TRBJ1-3 and V is TRBV9; 7 bases map to TRBD1. With 3 bases clipped from V and 1 base from J, the junction kept 4 bases outside the gene matches. This CDR3 region has 15 residues. Germline values: CDR1 SGDLS, CDR2 YYNGEE. In nucleotides, the CDR3 is TGTGCCAGCAGCGCAGGGGGAGGTTCTGGAAACACCATATATTTT. Translation: CASSAGGGSGNTIYF. Looking up the rest from reference TRBV9 and TRBJ1-3 gives the full variable domain: DSGVTQTPKHLITATGQRVTLRCSPRSGDLSVYWYQQSLDQGLQFLIQYYNGEERAKGNILERFSAQQFPDLHSELNLSSLELGDSALYFCASSAGGGSGNTIYFGEGSWLTVV.

The count of this clone is one. The J gene is TRBJ2-2, the V gene TRBV28; 7 bases map to TRBD1. Germline V CDR1 and CDR2: MDHEN, SYDVKM. CDR3 length equals 16 residues. V dropped 3 bases and J dropped 1; count of bases not matched to a gene: 5. In DNA form, the CDR3 reads TGTGCCAGCAGTTTTGGTAGGGGGCGGAACACCGGGGAGCTGTTTTTT. Translation gives CASSFGRGRNTGELFF.

The V gene is TRBV5-5, the J gene TRBJ2-1; weak D call: TRBD1 (5 bases). CDR3 length: 13 residues. With 3 bases removed from V and 7 bases from J, the gap between germline ends came to 11 bases. Germline values: CDR1 SGHKS, CDR2 YYEKEE (reference sequence). This CDR3 reads CASSSWGANEQFF. CDR3 DNA sequence: TGTGCCAGCAGCTCCTGGGGCGCGAATGAGCAGTTCTTC.